There are a few counts of the clone carrying this T cell receptor beta chain. The data are from a study of human T cells and chemical hapten exposure. Time point indicated: patch test 2, 6 weeks after DPC sensitization. Treatment given: therapeutic diphenylcyclopropenone sensitization with weekly scalp DPC. This CDR3 region has 14 residues. CDR1 is MNHEY, CDR2 SVGEGT, per germline. The germline V and J ends were trimmed by 5 bases and 7 bases, with 15 bases remaining between them. Original data processing: A per-sample median of roughly 97,000 TCRs was observed, with a range of about 20,000 to 700,000. TCRdb recomputed calls from the RACE reads with MiXCR, one row per CDR3 protein. These V and J calls are TCRdb output, not the study's own analysis. The data hold a few hundred thousand distinct CDR3 sequences, with about 6% observed a single time.

The rearrangement uses TRBV6-2 or TRBV6-3 and TRBJ1-5; possibly TRBD1 for D (5 bases). The sequence derives from a woman aged 18-29 years with alopecia areata. Some clones in this sample may be carry-over from other donors' samples. The sequenced sample was whole blood, obtained in connection with sensitization to the hapten diphenylcyclopropenone (DPC). The CDR3 region has the DNA TGTGCCAGCAGTCCCGTTGCAGGGCAACAGCCCCAGCATTTT. Protein product: CASSPVAGQQPQHF.